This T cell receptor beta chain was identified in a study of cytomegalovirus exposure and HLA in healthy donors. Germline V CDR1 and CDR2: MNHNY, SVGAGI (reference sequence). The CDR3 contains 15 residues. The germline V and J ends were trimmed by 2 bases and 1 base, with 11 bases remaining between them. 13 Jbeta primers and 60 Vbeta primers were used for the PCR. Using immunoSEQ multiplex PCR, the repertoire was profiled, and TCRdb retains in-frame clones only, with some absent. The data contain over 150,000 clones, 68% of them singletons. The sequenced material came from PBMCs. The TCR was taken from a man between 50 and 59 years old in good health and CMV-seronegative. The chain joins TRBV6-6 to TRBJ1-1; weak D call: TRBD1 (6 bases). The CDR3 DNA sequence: TGTGCCAGCAGTTACGAGCAGGGGAGGAACACTGAAGCTTTCTTT. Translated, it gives CASSYEQGRNTEAFF.